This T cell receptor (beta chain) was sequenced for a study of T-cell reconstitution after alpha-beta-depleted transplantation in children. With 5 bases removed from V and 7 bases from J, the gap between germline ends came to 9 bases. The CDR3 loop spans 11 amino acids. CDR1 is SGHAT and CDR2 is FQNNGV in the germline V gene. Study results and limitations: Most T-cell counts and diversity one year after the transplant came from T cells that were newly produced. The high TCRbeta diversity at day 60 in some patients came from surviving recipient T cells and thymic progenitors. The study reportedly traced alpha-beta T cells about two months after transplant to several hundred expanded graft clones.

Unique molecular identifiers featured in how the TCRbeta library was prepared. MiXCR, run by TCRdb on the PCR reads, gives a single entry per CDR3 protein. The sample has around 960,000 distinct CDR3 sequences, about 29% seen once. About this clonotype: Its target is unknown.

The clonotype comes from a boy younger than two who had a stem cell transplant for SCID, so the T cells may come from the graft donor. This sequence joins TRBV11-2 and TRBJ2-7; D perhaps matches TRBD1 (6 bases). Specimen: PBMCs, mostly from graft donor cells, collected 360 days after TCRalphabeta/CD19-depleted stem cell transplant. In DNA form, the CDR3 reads TGTGCCAGCAGCGAGGGGGAGGAGCAGTACTTC. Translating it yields CASSEGEEQYF.